This record looks at one T cell receptor beta chain sequence and its context. In its sample, this clonotype was seen many times. No cognate antigen has been identified for it. Base qualities are not recorded, but no much larger clone differs from it by a single base. The data stem from a study of T-cell reconstitution after alpha-beta-depleted transplantation in children (dated by TCRdb to the mid-2010s). A note on the overall study: The study quantitatively tracked T-cell immune reconstitution after TCRalphabeta/CD19-depleted allogeneic hematopoietic cell transplantation in children using TCR repertoire profiling. On the study overall, not on this receptor specifically: In some patients, high TCRbeta diversity at day 60 was attributed to recipient T cells and intrathymic progenitors that had survived conditioning. The apparently early recovery of alphabetaT-cell counts about two months after transplant reportedly depended on only several hundred rapidly expanded clones that came from non-depleted graft cells. Over the following months the frequencies of hyperexpanded clones went down, and after one year T-cell counts and TCRbeta diversity were mostly credited to newly produced T cells.

The library was obtained by PCR. Sequencing used an Illumina HiSeq 2500. To normalize quantification of the TCRbeta repertoire, the TCR libraries were built with molecular barcoding that relied on unique molecular identifiers. TCRdb trimmed the raw reads at Q25, called clones with MiXCR and kept productive beta chains. Here each entry gathers all rows of one CDR3 protein and keeps the most common genes and DNA. The table for this sample lists roughly 70,000 distinct CDR3 sequences; 4.9% of them were counted only once. The ten largest clones represent about 19% of the sample. The CDR3, from cysteine to phenylalanine, totals 15 residues. Only the CDR3 portion is preserved as DNA: 45 bases, with reading frame beginning at the first base. Trimming removed 4 bases from V and 0 bases from J, leaving 12 bases between the germline ends. The germline V gene provides CDR1 SGDLS and CDR2 YYNGEE. In light of the paper, this sample's treatment or condition label describes: allogeneic hematopoietic cell transplantation with graft depleted of TCRalphabeta T cells and CD19 B cells. Transplant recipients were children who received TCRalphabeta/CD19-depleted allogeneic hematopoietic cell grafts.

This specimen was PBMCs, mostly from graft donor cells, taken 180 days after TCRalphabeta/CD19-depleted stem cell transplant. The sequence was collected from a boy under two years old who had a stem cell transplant for acute myeloid leukemia, so the T cells may come from the graft donor. The V gene is TRBV9 and the J gene is TRBJ2-3; TRBD2 is a weak D gene call, 6 bases matching. The CDR3 region reads CASSLLAFSTDTQYF. The base sequence is TGTGCCAGCAGCCTTCTAGCGTTCAGCACAGATACGCAGTATTTT.